What follows describes a single TCR beta chain. Its cognate antigen is unknown. This specimen belongs to a study of T cell responses to AZD1222 COVID-19 vaccine. About the research overall: Second doses at about 4 or about 12 weeks were pooled. Study-level results: No day 14 peak samples; only post-peak repertoires were characterized.

The CDR3 extends over 15 amino acids. Trimming took 4 bases from V and 4 from J, leaving 16 bases between them. Per the germline V gene, CDR1 is SGDLS and CDR2 is YYNGEE. TCRdb's copy holds only in-frame clones and misses some; the assay was immunoSEQ multiplex PCR. The sample yields 200,000 or so clones, under 95% seen once. The sequence was obtained from an adult in good health. This specimen was peripheral blood, taken on day 0 of AZD1222 vaccination. V gene TRBV9 combines with J gene TRBJ2-3; TRBD1 or TRBD2 may be the D gene (6 bases each). CDR3 residues: CASSPHGGGADTQYF. As DNA, the CDR3 is TGTGCCAGCAGCCCCCACGGAGGGGGTGCAGATACGCAGTATTTT.